The T cell receptor beta chain described here comes from a study of cytomegalovirus exposure and HLA in healthy donors. Vbeta (60) and Jbeta (13) primers were used in the PCR. Only in-frame clones appear in the TCRdb table, and some are missing; sequencing was by immunoSEQ multiplex PCR. Of approximately 59,000 clones detected, 55% to 75% appear once; the ten largest clones hold about a sixth. The donors (healthy individuals) were bone marrow donors. The clonotype originates from a man aged 40-49 years in good health and CMV-seropositive. Sequenced material: PBMCs.

The CDR3, as DNA: TGCAGCGTCTTAACTCGCAACTCCTACAATGAGCAGTTCTTC. Residues: CSVLTRNSYNEQFF. The chain joins TRBV29-1 to TRBJ2-1; D is undetermined. Looked up from germline, CDR1 is SQVTM and CDR2 is ANQGSEA. Trimming pared 6 bases from V and 0 bases from J, leaving 12 bases between. CDR3 length equals 14 residues.